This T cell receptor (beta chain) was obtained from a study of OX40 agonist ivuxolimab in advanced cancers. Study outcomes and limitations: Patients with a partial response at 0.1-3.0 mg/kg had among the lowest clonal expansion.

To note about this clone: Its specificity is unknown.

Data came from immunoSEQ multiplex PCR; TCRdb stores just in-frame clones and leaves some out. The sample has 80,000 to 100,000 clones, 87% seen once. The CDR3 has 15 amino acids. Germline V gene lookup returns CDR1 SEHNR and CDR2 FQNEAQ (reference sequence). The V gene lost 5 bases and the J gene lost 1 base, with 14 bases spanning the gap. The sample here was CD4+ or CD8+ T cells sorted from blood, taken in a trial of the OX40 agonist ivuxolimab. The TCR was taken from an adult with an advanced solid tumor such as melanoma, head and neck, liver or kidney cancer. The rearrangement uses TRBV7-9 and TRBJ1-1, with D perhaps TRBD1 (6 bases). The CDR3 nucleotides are TGTGCCAGCAGCCTACAGGGACCGCGGAACACTGAAGCTTTCTTT. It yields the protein CASSLQGPRNTEAFF.